The 27 T cell receptor beta chains below all came from one sample that was sequenced in a study of identical twins. TCRdb re-analysed the 5' RACE reads in MiXCR, keeping a single row per CDR3 protein. The profile shows roughly 230,000 distinct CDR3 sequences, approximately 8.3% of them singletons. These data were likewise used in another study, on yellow fever vaccine responses in identical twins.

The sequenced material came from CD8+ T cells sorted from blood. The receptors shown here come from a woman under 30 in good health.

This rearrangement joins TRBV3-1 to TRBJ1-1; tentatively, D is TRBD1 (5 bases). The CDR3 sequence is 15 residues long. Germline lookup yields CDR1 LGHDT and CDR2 YNNKEL (reference sequence). The V end was cut by 4 bases, the J end by 7 bases, with 19 bases between. CDR3 nucleotides: TGTGCCAGCAGCCCACCTCAGGGCAGTCAAATTGAAGCTTTCTTT. This gives the protein CASSPPQGSQIEAFF. Looking up the rest from reference TRBV3-1 and TRBJ1-1 gives the full variable domain: DTAVSQTPKYLVTQMGNDKSIKCEQNLGHDTMYWYKQDSKKFLKIMFSYNNKELIINETVPNRFSPKSPDKAHLNLHINSLELGDSAVYFCASSPPQGSQIEAFFGQGTRLTVV.

This clonotype was observed a few times. V and J are TRBV11-2 and TRBJ2-3, with TRBD2 identical over 10 bases. CDR1 is SGHAT and CDR2 is FQNNGV in the germline V gene. The CDR3 is 18 residues long. The trim removed 0 bases at V and 5 bases at J, leaving 11 bases unmatched. The CDR3 DNA reads as TGTGCCAGCAGCTTAGATGAACTAGCGGGGCCCGGAGGAGATACGCAGTATTTT. It yields the protein CASSLDELAGPGGDTQYF.

The gene calls are TRBV7-3 and TRBJ1-1, with TRBD1 matching 8 bases. The CDR3 has 15 residues. J was trimmed by 1 base and V by 3 bases; bases with no gene match: 4. Per germline, CDR1 SGHTA and CDR2 FQGTGA. The DNA of the CDR3 is TGTGCCAGCAGCTTTTCAGGGACAGGGAACACTGAAGCTTTCTTT. Translating gives CASSFSGTGNTEAFF.

The V and J genes are TRBV29-1 and TRBJ2-7; no firm D call. The V end lost 5 bases, the J end lost 3 bases, and 8 bases lay between the germline ends. The CDR3 has 11 residues. Germline CDR1 is SQVTM and CDR2 is ANQGSEA. CDR3 nucleotides: TGCAGCGTTACTGATTACTACGAGCAGTACTTC. Translating gives CSVTDYYEQYF.

The table lists this clonotype with a few counts. The chain is built from TRBV29-1 and TRBJ1-5; maybe TRBD1 (5 bases). This CDR3 has 16 amino acids. Trimming shortened V by 7 bases and J by 6 bases, and 25 bases separated the two germline ends. Germline CDR1 reads SQVTM; CDR2 reads ANQGSEA. The CDR3 sequence is CSDGCCRGQGTQPQHF. The CDR3 coding sequence is TGCAGCGACGGCTGTTGCCGAGGGCAGGGTACTCAGCCCCAGCATTTT.

The table lists this clonotype with a few counts. The chain is built from TRBV7-2 and TRBJ2-5, with a tentative D call TRBD2 (7 bases). The germline V and J ends were trimmed by 2 bases and 5 bases, with 21 bases remaining between them. The CDR3 has 17 residues. CDR1 and CDR2 (germline): SGHTA, FQGNSA. This CDR3 is CASSLYGRGTIGETQYF. The CDR3 DNA sequence: TGTGCCAGCAGCTTATATGGGAGGGGGACAATCGGGGAGACCCAGTACTTC.

This clonotype was seen repeatedly, ten times or more. The V and J genes are TRBV7-9 and TRBJ2-3, with no clear D. Between the trimmed V and J ends, which lost 5 bases and 4 bases, there was a span of 13 bases. The germline V gene encodes CDR1 SEHNR and CDR2 FQNEAQ (reference sequence). This CDR3 has 14 amino acids. The CDR3, as DNA: TGTGCCAGCAGCCCTGGGCTCAAGGCAGATACGCAGTATTTT. This gives the protein CASSPGLKADTQYF. Looking up the rest from reference TRBV7-9 and TRBJ2-3 gives the full variable domain: DTGVSQNPRHKITKRGQNVTFRCDPISEHNRLYWYRQTLGQGPEFLTYFQNEAQLEKSRLLSDRFSAERPKGSFSTLEIQRTEQGDSAMYLCASSPGLKADTQYFGPGTRLTVL.

This clonotype was seen just once. The genes are TRBV28 and TRBJ2-4, with D possibly matching TRBD2 (6 bases). V lost 3 bases and J 8 bases, leaving 17 bases between the germline ends. The CDR3 runs to 15 residues. CDR1 is MDHEN, CDR2 SYDVKM, per germline. CDR3 amino acids: CASSLVGGSGDIQYF. The CDR3 DNA is TGTGCCAGCAGTTTGGTCGGGGGATCGGGAGACATTCAGTACTTC.

This clonotype was counted between two and nine times. The chain uses TRBV20-1 and TRBJ2-2; D not resolved. The CDR3 contains 18 residues. The germline V gene has CDR1 DFQATT and CDR2 SNEGSKA (reference sequence). Trimming removed 1 base from V and 1 base from J, with 19 bases in between. CDR3 in DNA: TGCAGTGCTAGAGCAAAGTCCCCGATTAACCTGAACACCGGGGAGCTGTTTTTT. Protein sequence: CSARAKSPINLNTGELFF.

This clonotype occurred a few times. The junction departs from germline at one end; a sequencing error may be responsible. The chain has TRBV25-1 and TRBJ2-1; TRBD1 agrees at 9 bases. In germline, CDR1 is MGHDK, CDR2 SYGVNS. The CDR3 runs 14 residues. CDR3 nucleotides: TGTGCCAGAAGTGTGGGACAGGGTGAAAATGAGCAGTTCTTC. As protein: CARSVGQGENEQFF.

The genes are TRBV6-5 and TRBJ2-7; TRBD2 aligns across 8 bases. CDR3 length equals 16 residues. Germline lookup yields CDR1 MNHEY and CDR2 SVGAGI. Trimming at V came to 0 bases and at J to 3 bases, leaving 7 bases not matched to a gene. The CDR3 sequence: CASSYSISSGYYEQYF. CDR3 DNA: TGTGCCAGCAGTTACTCAATATCTAGCGGGTACTACGAGCAGTACTTC.

This clonotype was counted a few times. The chain has TRBV4-3 and TRBJ2-2; 15 bases are a match to TRBD2. The V gene's germline CDR1 is LGHNA and CDR2 YSLEER. This CDR3 is built from 18 residues. Unmatched junction bases numbered 10, after V lost 3 bases and J lost 8 bases. This CDR3 is CASSQEGLAGGVTGELFF. Here the CDR3 DNA reads TGCGCCAGCAGCCAGGAAGGACTAGCGGGAGGGGTAACGGGGGAGCTGTTTTTT.

This clonotype was observed at least ten times. DNA of the CDR3: TGTGCCACCAGCAGAGATCGGCGGGGGGGGTCAGATACGCAGTATTTT. Residues: CATSRDRRGGSDTQYF. V and J are TRBV15 and TRBJ2-3; the match to TRBD2 covers 9 bases. V trimming: 0 bases; J trimming: 4 bases; junction bases outside the gene matches: 5. This CDR3 spans 16 amino acids. Germline CDR1 and CDR2: LNHNV and YYDKDF (reference sequence).

This chain links TRBV29-1 with TRBJ2-5; D remains unclear. V lost 2 bases and J lost 7, with 14 bases in between. The V gene's germline CDR1 is SQVTM and CDR2 ANQGSEA. The CDR3 spans 13 residues. CDR3 DNA sequence: TGCAGCGTTGAACGCAGTCCCCCGGGGACCCAGTACTTC. Amino acid sequence: CSVERSPPGTQYF.

This sequence joins TRBV9 and TRBJ2-7; D is tentatively TRBD1 or TRBD2 (5 bases each). The CDR3 consists of 14 residues. Germline V gives CDR1 SGDLS, CDR2 YYNGEE. Trimming removed 0 bases at V and 4 bases at J, with 11 bases between. Here the CDR3 DNA reads TGTGCCAGCAGCGTAGCCCACGGGGCATACGAGCAGTACTTC. Amino acids: CASSVAHGAYEQYF. The full variable domain, in which reference TRBV9 and TRBJ2-7 provide the parts outside the CDR3, is DSGVTQTPKHLITATGQRVTLRCSPRSGDLSVYWYQQSLDQGLQFLIQYYNGEERAKGNILERFSAQQFPDLHSELNLSSLELGDSALYFCASSVAHGAYEQYFGPGTRLTVT.

This clonotype was found many times. The J gene is TRBJ2-7, the V gene TRBV27; TRBD2 agrees at 8 bases. J gave up 3 bases and V 3 bases, and 7 bases lay outside the gene matches. Per germline, CDR1 MNHEY and CDR2 SMNVEV (reference sequence). The CDR3 is 15 amino acids. In DNA form, the CDR3 reads TGTGCCAGCAGTTTGGGGGGCCTAGCGGGCTACGAGCAGTACTTC. It encodes CASSLGGLAGYEQYF.

This sequence joins TRBV6-4 and TRBJ2-1, with D possibly being TRBD1 or TRBD2 (5 bases each). The length of the CDR3 is 13 residues. Germline V gene lookup returns CDR1 MRHNA and CDR2 SNTAGT. The V end lost 8 bases, the J end lost 4 bases, and 12 bases lay between the germline ends. The CDR3 protein is CASGRWGYNEQFF. The CDR3 region has the DNA TGTGCCAGCGGAAGATGGGGGTACAATGAGCAGTTCTTC.

The chain uses TRBV5-4 and TRBJ2-1, with D possibly TRBD2 on 6 matching bases. V lost 4 bases and J lost 3, with 14 bases in between. CDR3 length: 15 amino acids. The germline V gene encodes CDR1 SGHNT and CDR2 YYREEE (reference sequence). The CDR3 spells CASSRSGYGYNEQFF. CDR3 DNA: TGTGCCAGCAGCCGGAGCGGGTACGGCTACAATGAGCAGTTCTTC.

The rearrangement joins TRBV5-1 to TRBJ2-1; D unclear. Germline CDR1 SGHRS, CDR2 YFSETQ. Between the trimmed V and J ends, which lost 0 bases and 8 bases, there was a span of 12 bases. The CDR3 totals 14 residues. This CDR3 is CASSLAMGNYEQFF. The CDR3 nucleotides are TGCGCCAGCAGCTTGGCCATGGGGAACTATGAGCAGTTCTTC.

This clonotype was recorded many times. V gene TRBV7-9 combines with J gene TRBJ2-7; 10 bases line up with TRBD1. The length of the CDR3 is 14 residues. In germline, CDR1 is SEHNR, CDR2 FQNEAQ (reference sequence). V dropped 5 bases and J dropped 2; count of bases not matched to a gene: 3. The CDR3 sequence: CASSRDRGTYEQYF. The CDR3 DNA reads TGTGCCAGCAGCCGGGACAGGGGAACCTACGAGCAGTACTTC.

This clonotype was counted at least ten times. The rearrangement joins TRBV6-2 or TRBV6-3 to TRBJ2-1; no clear D gene. Germline CDR1 is MNHEY and CDR2 is SVGEGT. V was shortened by 2 bases and J by 5 bases, with 10 bases between the two germline ends. This CDR3 has 14 residues. The CDR3 loop is CASSYEVVDNEQFF. The CDR3 DNA reads as TGTGCCAGCAGTTACGAGGTGGTCGACAATGAGCAGTTCTTC.

This clonotype was counted only a few times. V gene TRBV14 combines with J gene TRBJ2-7; maybe TRBD2 (6 bases). CDR1 is SGHDN and CDR2 is FVKESK in the germline V gene. This CDR3 comprises 14 residues. V was cut by 4 bases and J by 4 bases, with 14 bases left in between. The CDR3 nucleotides are TGTGCCAGCAGCCTCACCGGGACTCTATACGAGCAGTACTTC. This sequence encodes CASSLTGTLYEQYF.

CDR3: CSVKGQGAGSVRTQYF. DNA for the CDR3: TGCAGTGTCAAGGGACAGGGGGCAGGATCGGTCCGGACCCAGTACTTC. The chain recombines TRBV20-1 with TRBJ2-5; 12 bases match TRBD1. This CDR3 has 16 residues. The germline V gene has CDR1 DFQATT and CDR2 SNEGSKA (reference sequence). Trimming at V came to 7 bases and at J to 7 bases, leaving 16 bases not matched to a gene.

This clonotype was picked up a small number of times. This rearrangement joins TRBV13 to TRBJ2-3; possible D gene TRBD2, 6 bases. Germline CDR1 PRHDT, CDR2 FYEKMQ (reference sequence). V was trimmed by 0 bases and J by 1 base, leaving 11 bases between them. The CDR3 consists of 16 residues. Written as DNA, the CDR3 is TGTGCCAGCAGCTTAGGAACTAGCATCGGCACAGATACGCAGTATTTT. As protein: CASSLGTSIGTDTQYF. Based on the CDR3 plus reference TRBV13 and TRBJ2-3, the full variable domain is AAGVIQSPRHLIKEKRETATLKCYPIPRHDTVYWYQQGPGQDPQFLISFYEKMQSDKGSIPDRFSAQQFSDYHSELNMSSLELGDSALYFCASSLGTSIGTDTQYFGPGTRLTVL.

This clonotype has just a few counts. The chain uses TRBV6-1 and TRBJ1-5; D not resolved. V shed 6 bases and J shed 2 bases, with 11 bases lying between them. The CDR3 is 14 residues long. CDR1 and CDR2 from the germline V gene are MNHNS and SASEGT. The CDR3 coding sequence is TGTGCCAGCAGCCAACAGAGAGGCAATCAGCCCCAGCATTTT. Translated: CASSQQRGNQPQHF.

This clonotype was detected only a few times. The V gene is TRBV6-2 or TRBV6-3, the J gene TRBJ2-6; perhaps TRBD2 as D (5 bases). V lost 3 bases and J 0 bases, leaving 15 bases between the germline ends. Per germline, CDR1 MNHEY and CDR2 SVGEGT. The CDR3 length is 18 residues. The CDR3 sequence: CASSYVVGKTSGANVLTF. CDR3 bases: TGTGCCAGCAGTTATGTCGTCGGGAAAACCTCTGGGGCCAACGTCCTGACTTTC.

Only a few counts were recorded for this clonotype. The DNA of the CDR3 is TGCGCCAGCAGCTTGAATGGGGACGGCTACACCTTC. It is translated as CASSLNGDGYTF. V usage is TRBV5-1 and J usage is TRBJ1-2; a weak D match, TRBD1 (5 bases). This CDR3 comprises 12 residues. V lost 1 base and J 8 bases, leaving 9 bases between the germline ends. Germline CDR1 and CDR2: SGHRS and YFSETQ.